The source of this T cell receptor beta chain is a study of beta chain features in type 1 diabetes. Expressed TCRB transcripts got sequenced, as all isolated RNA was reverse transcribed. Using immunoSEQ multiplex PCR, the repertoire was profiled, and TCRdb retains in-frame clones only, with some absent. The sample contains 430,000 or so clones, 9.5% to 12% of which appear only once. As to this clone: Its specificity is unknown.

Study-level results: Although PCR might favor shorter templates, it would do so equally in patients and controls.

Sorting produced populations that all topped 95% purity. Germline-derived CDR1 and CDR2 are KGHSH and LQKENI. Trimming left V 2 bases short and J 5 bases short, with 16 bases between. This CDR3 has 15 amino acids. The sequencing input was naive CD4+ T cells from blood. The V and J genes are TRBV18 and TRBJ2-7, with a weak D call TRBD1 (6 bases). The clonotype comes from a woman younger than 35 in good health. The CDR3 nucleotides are TGTGCCAGCTCACCAGTACCCCAGGGGTTCCACGAGCAGTACGTC. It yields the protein CASSPVPQGFHEQYV.